This paragraph covers one TCR beta chain sequence. Its specificity is unknown. The PCR was carried out with 60 Vbeta primers and 13 Jbeta primers. Libraries were prepared by immunoSEQ multiplex PCR; TCRdb keeps only in-frame clonotypes and omits some of them. The sample has approximately 140,000 clones, 55% to 70% seen once; the top ten hold around 7.1%. CDR3 size: 16 residues. CDR1 SGHVS and CDR2 FQNEAQ come from the germline V gene. The V gene end was trimmed by 2 bases and the J gene end by 7 bases; junction bases not matched to a gene: 11. The sample originates from a study of cytomegalovirus exposure and HLA in healthy donors. Findings and limits, study-wide: A later analysis linked a missense DCLRE1C variant to TCR beta V- and J-gene trimming.

The receptor was isolated from a woman between 55 and 75 years old in good health and CMV-seropositive. This chain joins TRBV7-8 and TRBJ1-2; TRBD1 aligns across 9 bases. Specimen: PBMCs. CDR3 nucleotides: TGTGCCAGCAGCTTACTCGCGCAACAGGGGGCCATTGGCTACACCTTC. Amino acids: CASSLLAQQGAIGYTF.